Below are 29 T cell receptor beta chains sequenced from a single sample in a study of blood T cell repertoires in COVID-19 (dated by TCRdb to the early 2020s). Preparation of the library involved the immunoSEQ multiplex PCR assay. TCRdb re-hosts the immuneACCESS table, in-frame sequences only. Its copies lack some clones; in the studies checked, an unresolved V gene accounts for under half of them, and the cause for the rest is not known. The table for this sample lists some 100,000 clones; about 80% of them were counted only once. The ten largest account for roughly 15% of the sample. Sequencing was carried out using peripheral blood. Every receptor here comes from a human donor in a cohort sampled during active COVID-19.

The chain recombines TRBV2 with TRBJ1-2, with 12 bases lining up with TRBD1. V shed 2 bases, J shed 4 bases, and the junction held 8 bases outside the gene matches. The CDR3 is 17 amino acids. The germline gives CDR1 SNHLY, CDR2 FYNNEI. As DNA, the CDR3 is TGTGCCAGCAGTGAACAGGGACAGGGGGCATTTAGCTATGGCTACACCTTC. Its translation is CASSEQGQGAFSYGYTF.

The V call is TRBV19, the J call TRBJ1-1; 11 nucleotides line up with TRBD1. CDR3 length equals 14 residues. Germline values: CDR1 LNHDA, CDR2 SQIVND (reference sequence). Trimming cost V 3 bases and J 6 bases; bases outside gene matches: 3. The CDR3 coding sequence is TGTGCCAGTAGTATTCGGACAGGGGGCTCTGAAGCTTTCTTT. This sequence encodes CASSIRTGGSEAFF.

V is TRBV7-8 and J is TRBJ2-2, with 8 bases fitting TRBD1. The CDR3 consists of 16 residues. The V segment lost 4 bases and the J segment 7 bases; nucleotides outside the gene matches: 11. Germline values: CDR1 SGHVS, CDR2 FQNEAQ. The CDR3 sequence is CASSSGTGGPGGELFF. The CDR3 nucleotides read TGTGCCAGCAGCTCTGGGACAGGCGGGCCGGGCGGGGAGCTGTTTTTT.

The rearrangement uses TRBV7-2 and TRBJ1-2; TRBD1 might be the D (6 bases). CDR3 length: 14 amino acids. V lost 3 bases and J lost 6, with 14 bases in between. Germline values: CDR1 SGHTA, CDR2 FQGNSA. CDR3 nucleotide sequence: TGTGCCAGCAGCTTTTATCAGGGGTCCGATGGCTACACCTTC. Its protein is CASSFYQGSDGYTF.

The V and J genes are TRBV9 and TRBJ2-3, with 7 bases matching TRBD2. This CDR3 has 16 residues. Germline lookup yields CDR1 SGDLS and CDR2 YYNGEE. The V segment lost 4 bases and the J segment 0 bases; nucleotides outside the gene matches: 8. CDR3 coding DNA: TGTGCCAGCAGCTCCCGGCGGGGGTTTAGCACAGATACGCAGTATTTT. Its translation is CASSSRRGFSTDTQYF.

This clone has more than one count but fewer than ten. The chain has TRBV7-9 and TRBJ1-3, with D unclear. Trimming left V 1 base short and J 0 bases short, with 13 bases between. The CDR3 consists of 17 residues. The germline CDR1 and CDR2 sequences are SEHNR and FQNEAQ (reference sequence). The CDR3 nucleotides are TGTGCCAGCAGCTTAGGATGGGCCCAGAGCTCTGGAAACACCATATATTTT. Protein product: CASSLGWAQSSGNTIYF.

This chain uses TRBV2 with TRBJ2-2, with D perhaps TRBD1 (8 bases). V was clipped by 3 bases and J by 7 bases, with 15 bases between them. CDR1 is SNHLY and CDR2 is FYNNEI in the germline V gene. CDR3 length: 15 residues. This CDR3 reads CASSDGQGGIGELFF. In nucleotides, the CDR3 is TGTGCCAGCAGTGACGGACAGGGAGGGATCGGGGAGCTGTTTTTT.

The chain carries TRBV6-5 and TRBJ2-3; the D gene is possibly TRBD1 (5 bases). The germline CDR1 and CDR2 sequences are MNHEY and SVGAGI. CDR3 length: 15 residues. Trimming removed 7 bases at V and 1 base at J, with 15 bases between. The DNA of the CDR3 is TGTGCCAGCAATGGGTTAGGGGCTGGCACAGATACGCAGTATTTT. It specifies CASNGLGAGTDTQYF.

The gene calls are TRBV7-3 and TRBJ1-1, with D unclear. The length of the CDR3 is 13 residues. V shed 6 bases and J shed 2 bases, with 10 bases lying between them. Germline values: CDR1 SGHTA, CDR2 FQGTGA. CDR3 nucleotide sequence: TGTGCCAGCAGTCTTACTCAAAACACTGAAGCTTTCTTT. This encodes CASSLTQNTEAFF.

This clone appeared once. The CDR3, as DNA: TGTGCCAGCAGCCTAGCGGGATACGAGCAGTACTTC. Amino acids: CASSLAGYEQYF. The V and J genes are TRBV2 and TRBJ2-7, with 9 nucleotides matching TRBD2. CDR1 and CDR2 (germline): SNHLY, FYNNEI. The length of the CDR3 is 12 residues. The trim removed 6 bases at V and 4 bases at J, leaving 1 base unmatched.

The chain has TRBV2 and TRBJ2-1; 16 bases map to TRBD2. The CDR3 is 18 amino acids. From germline, CDR1 is SNHLY and CDR2 FYNNEI. Trimming cost V 0 bases and J 6 bases; bases outside gene matches: 5. The CDR3 region is CASSEASGLAGGLNEQFF. In DNA form, the CDR3 reads TGTGCCAGCAGTGAAGCGTCGGGACTAGCGGGGGGGCTCAATGAGCAGTTCTTC. Full variable domain (missing parts from reference TRBV2 and TRBJ2-1): EPEVTQTPSHQVTQMGQEVILRCVPISNHLYFYWYRQILGQKVEFLVSFYNNEISEKSEIFDDQFSVERPDGSNFTLKIRSTKLEDSAMYFCASSEASGLAGGLNEQFFGPGTRLTVL.

The V call is TRBV19, the J call TRBJ2-1; 8 positions agree with TRBD2. This CDR3 region has 13 residues. Germline CDR1 reads LNHDA; CDR2 reads SQIVND (reference sequence). V gave up 4 bases and J gave up 5 bases; unmatched junction bases: 1. The CDR3 DNA sequence: TGTGCCAGTAGTAGACTAGCGCACAATGAGCAGTTCTTC. Translating gives CASSRLAHNEQFF.

This clone was counted a few times. This sequence joins TRBV11-2 and TRBJ2-3; 14 nucleotides line up with TRBD2. This CDR3 comprises 17 residues. Trimming cost V 5 bases and J 4 bases; bases outside gene matches: 8. Germline lookup yields CDR1 SGHAT and CDR2 FQNNGV. CDR3 sequence reads: CASSRRLAGGHSDTQYF. The CDR3 nucleotides read TGTGCCAGCAGCCGACGACTAGCGGGGGGGCATTCAGATACGCAGTATTTT.

The J gene is TRBJ2-1, the V gene TRBV14; 12 bases match TRBD1. V shed 0 bases, J shed 13 bases, and the junction held 7 bases outside the gene matches. This CDR3 region has 15 residues. Germline V gives CDR1 SGHDN, CDR2 FVKESK. This CDR3 is CASSQERGQGATQFF. The CDR3 region has the DNA TGTGCCAGCAGCCAAGAAAGGGGACAGGGGGCGACTCAGTTCTTC.

This sequence joins TRBV5-8 and TRBJ1-5; 7 nucleotides align to TRBD1. With 8 bases clipped from V and 4 bases from J, the junction kept 24 bases outside the gene matches. Germline lookup yields CDR1 SGHTS and CDR2 YDEGEE. The CDR3 runs 19 residues. The chain's CDR3 is CASLRYGNRGGVRNQPQHF. Written as DNA, the CDR3 is TGTGCCAGTTTGAGGTACGGGAATCGAGGGGGCGTAAGAAATCAGCCCCAGCATTTT.

The genes are TRBV25-1 and TRBJ1-2, with D perhaps TRBD1 (5 bases). The CDR3 loop spans 15 amino acids. Germline CDR1 is MGHDK and CDR2 is SYGVNS. The V end was cut by 1 base, the J end by 7 bases, with 16 bases between. The CDR3 DNA reads as TGTGCCAGCAGTGAATCCGGGGGAGTGAGTCGTGGCTACACCTTC. Translated: CASSESGGVSRGYTF.

The rearrangement uses TRBV6-2 or TRBV6-3 and TRBJ2-7, with 9 bases identical to TRBD1. The CDR3 spans 15 residues. V shed 2 bases and J 3 bases; nucleotides not matched to a gene: 5. Germline CDR1 is MNHEY and CDR2 is SVGEGT. The CDR3 region is CASSYGGTGFYEQYF. CDR3 DNA: TGTGCCAGCAGTTACGGCGGGACAGGGTTCTACGAGCAGTACTTC.

The CDR3 loop reads CASSLSARGTYEQYF. The CDR3 bases are TGTGCCAGCAGTTTATCAGCGCGGGGAACCTACGAGCAGTACTTC. The chain uses TRBV28 and TRBJ2-7; maybe TRBD2 (6 bases). The CDR3 totals 15 residues. Germline CDR1 MDHEN, CDR2 SYDVKM. V was pared by 1 base and J by 2 bases, with 12 bases between.

The rearrangement joins TRBV7-9 to TRBJ1-2; D is possibly TRBD1 (5 bases). Germline CDR1 and CDR2: SEHNR and FQNEAQ (reference sequence). The CDR3 loop spans 16 amino acids. V shed 5 bases and J shed 4 bases, with 20 bases lying between them. The CDR3 protein is CASSAGRPSLLYGYTF. The DNA of the CDR3 is TGTGCCAGCAGCGCAGGGAGGCCGAGTCTCCTCTATGGCTACACCTTC.

The gene calls are TRBV28 and TRBJ1-1; D perhaps matches TRBD1 (6 bases). CDR1 and CDR2 (germline): MDHEN, SYDVKM. Trimming pared 6 bases from V and 8 bases from J, leaving 13 bases between. The CDR3 is 12 amino acids. The CDR3 is CASRRPGTEAFF. The CDR3 DNA reads as TGTGCCAGCAGAAGACCCGGGACAGAAGCTTTCTTT. The entire variable domain, with the rest obtained from reference TRBV28 and TRBJ1-1, is as follows: DVKVTQSSRYLVKRTGEKVFLECVQDMDHENMFWYRQDPGLGLRLIYFSYDVKMKEKGDIPEGYSVSREKKERFSLILESASTNQTSMYLCASRRPGTEAFFGQGTRLTVV.

V gene TRBV27 combines with J gene TRBJ2-2, with D maybe TRBD2 (7 bases). CDR3 length: 16 residues. Trimming removed 0 bases at V and 6 bases at J, with 14 bases between. CDR1 and CDR2 (germline): MNHEY, SMNVEV (reference sequence). DNA for the CDR3: TGTGCCAGCAGTTTATCGGGGGGGCGGAAGTCCGGGGAGCTGTTTTTT. Translation gives CASSLSGGRKSGELFF.

The chain is built from TRBV28 and TRBJ1-6; no firm D call. Trimming pared 4 bases from V and 8 bases from J, leaving 9 bases between. CDR3 length equals 13 residues. Germline loops: CDR1 MDHEN, CDR2 SYDVKM. The CDR3 region has the DNA TGTGCCAGCAGTTGGGCGAGCTATTCACCCCTCCACTTT. Encoded protein: CASSWASYSPLHF. Supplemented by reference TRBV28 and TRBJ1-6, the full variable domain reads DVKVTQSSRYLVKRTGEKVFLECVQDMDHENMFWYRQDPGLGLRLIYFSYDVKMKEKGDIPEGYSVSREKKERFSLILESASTNQTSMYLCASSWASYSPLHFGNGTRLTVT.

This clone was seen only a few times. The chain employs TRBV19 and TRBJ1-5, with 8 positions matching TRBD1. The junction had 13 bases not matched to a gene; V was cut back by 6 bases and J by 9 bases. CDR3 length equals 15 residues. CDR1 and CDR2 from the germline V gene are LNHDA and SQIVND (reference sequence). As DNA, the CDR3 is TGTGCCAGTAGGAGGGGGGACAGGCCCAAGGGGCCCCAGCATTTT. This encodes CASRRGDRPKGPQHF.

This clone occurred a few times. The chain employs TRBV7-2 and TRBJ1-2; D possibly corresponds to TRBD1 (6 bases). V shed 3 bases and J shed 4 bases, with 12 bases lying between them. There are 14 residues in the CDR3. From germline, CDR1 is SGHTA and CDR2 FQGNSA. The CDR3 spells CASSFVQGTYGYTF. CDR3 sequence (DNA): TGTGCCAGCAGCTTTGTTCAGGGGACCTATGGCTACACCTTC.

This chain joins TRBV5-6 and TRBJ2-1; D may be TRBD2 (6 bases). The CDR3 consists of 16 residues. V gave up 4 bases and J gave up 2 bases, with 16 bases separating them. The germline V gene has CDR1 SGHDT and CDR2 YYEEEE. The CDR3 reads CASSERDWRAYNEQFF. The CDR3 nucleotides are TGTGCCAGCAGCGAACGGGACTGGAGAGCCTACAATGAGCAGTTCTTC.

The V and J genes are TRBV6-5 and TRBJ2-7; D remains ambiguous. Looked up from germline, CDR1 is MNHEY and CDR2 is SVGAGI. The CDR3 extends over 15 amino acids. Trimming stripped 3 bases from V and 1 base from J, with 13 bases between. The CDR3 is CASSYLPHESYEQYF. Here the CDR3 DNA reads TGTGCCAGCAGTTATCTCCCTCATGAGTCCTACGAGCAGTACTTC.

The chain links TRBV25-1 to TRBJ1-6; D unclear. Trimming took 4 bases from V and 2 from J, leaving 6 bases between them. Germline CDR1 reads MGHDK; CDR2 reads SYGVNS. CDR3 size: 14 residues. In DNA form, the CDR3 reads TGTGCCAGCAGTGGAGACACCTATAATTCACCCCTCCACTTT. Translated: CASSGDTYNSPLHF.

The rearrangement links TRBV2 to TRBJ2-1; D not resolved. The V gene lost 5 bases and the J gene lost 6 bases, with 17 bases spanning the gap. The germline gives CDR1 SNHLY, CDR2 FYNNEI. This CDR3 contains 15 residues. CDR3 nucleotides: TGTGCCAGCAGTCCGCAGAGCCCTAGTCGCAATGAGCAGTTCTTC. Its translation is CASSPQSPSRNEQFF.

This chain uses TRBV5-8 with TRBJ2-7, with D possibly matching TRBD2 (5 bases). The CDR3 totals 14 residues. V was shortened by 6 bases and J by 0 bases, with 13 bases between the two germline ends. CDR1 and CDR2 (germline): SGHTS, YDEGEE. In DNA, the CDR3 is TGTGCCAGCAAGTCGGTAGGGAGCTCCTACGAGCAGTACTTC. It specifies CASKSVGSSYEQYF. Drawing the rest from reference TRBV5-8 and TRBJ2-7, the complete variable domain is EAGVTQSPTHLIKTRGQQATLRCSPISGHTSVYWYQQALGLGLQFLLWYDEGEERNRGNFPPRFSGRQFPNYSSELNVNALELEDSALYLCASKSVGSSYEQYFGPGTRLTVT.